The 3 T cell receptor beta chains given below trace back to one sample, sequenced in a study of kidney transplant recipient with SARS-CoV-2 infection. MiXCR was run by TCRdb on the reads, yielding one entry per CDR3 protein. The repertoire includes some 220,000 distinct CDR3 sequences, under 30% of them detected once, and almost 7.5% sits in the top ten. Sequenced here: a blood sample, sampled at baseline and on day 111 from a kidney transplant recipient. Source of these receptors: a young adult male patient who had COVID-19 and was a kidney transplant recipient. T cells may partly derive from the graft donor.

This clonotype was detected ten times or more. V and J are TRBV10-3 and TRBJ1-1; D is unresolved. The CDR3 has 13 residues. The germline V gene has CDR1 ENHRY and CDR2 SYGVKD. Trimming stripped 9 bases from V and 1 base from J, with 12 bases between. The CDR3 DNA is TGTGCCATGCAACCCCGGGAGAACACTGAAGCTTTCTTT. This translates into CAMQPRENTEAFF.

This clonotype appeared many times. The chain recombines TRBV12-2 with TRBJ1-2. TRBV12-2 is a listed pseudogene. This CDR3 has 17 amino acids. This CDR3 reads CASRLQKTPRKTYGYTF. DNA for the CDR3: TGTGCAAGTCGCTTACAGAAGACTCCACGAAAGACCTATGGCTACACCTTC.

This clonotype was seen more than once but under ten times. The V call is TRBV13, the J call TRBJ2-1, with 9 bases matching TRBD2. In germline, CDR1 is PRHDT, CDR2 FYEKMQ (reference sequence). With V trimmed by 5 bases and J by 7 bases, 12 bases remained unmatched. This CDR3 comprises 16 residues. Here the CDR3 reads CASSPSRAGGRNEQFF. The DNA of the CDR3 is TGTGCCAGCAGCCCAAGCAGGGCGGGAGGGAGAAATGAGCAGTTCTTC.